Presented here are 23 T cell receptor beta chains from one specimen sequenced in a study of blood T cell repertoires in COVID-19. Clones were sequenced by immunoSEQ multiplex PCR, and TCRdb holds only the in-frame ones, with some missing. This table holds about 280,000 clones, around 89% found once. What was sequenced was peripheral blood. The receptors here all came from a middle-aged man with acute or convalescent COVID-19.

This chain connects TRBV2 to TRBJ1-5; D uncertain. CDR3 size: 14 residues. From germline, CDR1 is SNHLY and CDR2 FYNNEI. Trimming removed 3 bases at V and 7 bases at J, with 13 bases between. The CDR3 protein is CASSEGQWRQPQHF. CDR3 coding DNA: TGTGCCAGCAGTGAGGGCCAGTGGAGGCAGCCCCAGCATTTT.

V and J are TRBV5-5 and TRBJ1-1; the D is unclear. Trimming shortened V by 0 bases and J by 1 base, and 13 bases separated the two germline ends. The CDR3 is 16 amino acids. Germline V gives CDR1 SGHKS, CDR2 YYEKEE (reference sequence). The CDR3 protein is CASSLGLNPRNTEAFF. The CDR3, as DNA: TGTGCCAGCAGCTTGGGCCTCAATCCCAGGAACACTGAAGCTTTCTTT.

This chain connects TRBV3-1 (or the pseudogene TRBV3-2) to TRBJ1-3; D gene ambiguous. The ends were cut back, 2 bases at V and 4 bases at J, with 3 bases in the middle. The CDR3 length is 12 residues. Germline V gives CDR1 LGHDT, CDR2 YNNKEL (reference sequence). CDR3 sequence reads: CASSQQGNTIYF. The CDR3 DNA follows: TGTGCCAGCAGCCAACAGGGAAACACCATATATTTT.

This chain joins TRBV20-1 and TRBJ1-2; D is possibly TRBD1 (6 bases). Germline CDR1 DFQATT, CDR2 SNEGSKA (reference sequence). V was trimmed by 3 bases and J by 4 bases, leaving 15 bases between them. The CDR3 sequence is 14 residues long. The CDR3 nucleotides read TGCAGTGCTAGTGTTCCGGGACACAGCTATGGCTACACCTTC. Its protein product is CSASVPGHSYGYTF.

V gene TRBV2 combines with J gene TRBJ2-7, with D perhaps matching TRBD2 (6 bases). There are 14 residues in the CDR3. Germline-derived CDR1 and CDR2 are SNHLY and FYNNEI. The V and J ends lost 7 bases and 3 bases respectively, with 16 bases between them. The CDR3: CASMGWEAIYEQYF. Here the CDR3 DNA reads TGTGCCAGCATGGGTTGGGAGGCGATCTACGAGCAGTACTTC.

A word on this clone: The sample has other DNA sequences that encode this CDR3 too. The gene calls are TRBV10-1 and TRBJ2-7; 8 bases fit TRBD1. This CDR3 is 14 amino acids long. The junction had 3 bases not matched to a gene; V was cut back by 3 bases and J by 2 bases. The V gene's germline CDR1 is WNHNN and CDR2 SYGVQD (reference sequence). The CDR3 sequence: CASSESTGAYEQYF. CDR3 nucleotides: TGCGCCAGCAGTGAATCGACAGGGGCCTACGAGCAGTACTTC.

V gene TRBV7-9 combines with J gene TRBJ2-2; D uncertain. The V and J ends lost 5 bases and 3 bases respectively, with 10 bases between them. This CDR3 has 14 amino acids. Germline V CDR1 and CDR2: SEHNR, FQNEAQ (reference sequence). The CDR3 sequence is CASSRFRDTGELFF. The CDR3 coding sequence is TGTGCCAGCAGCCGATTTCGGGACACCGGGGAGCTGTTTTTT.

CDR3 coding DNA: TGCGCCAGTTCTACAGGGATGCACAATGAGCAGTTCTTC. Translation gives CASSTGMHNEQFF. V and J are TRBV10-1 and TRBJ2-1, with D possibly matching TRBD1 (6 bases). This CDR3 comprises 13 residues. V lost 9 bases and J 5 bases, leaving 14 bases between the germline ends. The V gene's germline CDR1 is WNHNN and CDR2 SYGVQD (reference sequence).

The rearrangement uses TRBV7-6 and TRBJ2-7, with TRBD2 identical over 10 bases. Germline V gives CDR1 SGHVS, CDR2 FNYEAQ. The CDR3 runs to 15 residues. V lost 6 bases to trimming and J lost 0 bases; unmatched junction nucleotides: 5. The CDR3 is CASSLLAGTSYEQYF. In nucleotides, the CDR3 is TGTGCCAGCAGTTTACTAGCGGGGACCTCCTACGAGCAGTACTTC.

The rearrangement uses TRBV19 and TRBJ1-6; 9 positions match TRBD1. The CDR3 extends over 15 amino acids. With 6 bases clipped from V and 9 bases from J, the junction kept 9 bases outside the gene matches. CDR1 is LNHDA and CDR2 is SQIVND in the germline V gene (reference sequence). In DNA form, the CDR3 reads TGTGCCAGTAGCCCGGCGGGACAGGGACGTTCACCCCTCCACTTT. Its protein product is CASSPAGQGRSPLHF.

The chain is built from TRBV12-5 and TRBJ1-2; TRBD1 matches 9 bases. Germline V gene lookup returns CDR1 LGHNT and CDR2 FRNRAP. This CDR3 comprises 19 residues. With V trimmed by 6 bases and J by 3 bases, 20 bases remained unmatched. Here the CDR3 DNA reads TGTGCTAGTGGCCGCACCCCCGGGACAGGGTGGAGGTCAGACTATGGCTACACCTTC. It is translated as CASGRTPGTGWRSDYGYTF.

The chain uses TRBV5-1 and TRBJ2-7; D perhaps matches TRBD1 (6 bases). The CDR3 loop spans 14 amino acids. Germline lookup yields CDR1 SGHRS and CDR2 YFSETQ. With 0 bases removed from V and 5 bases from J, the gap between germline ends came to 12 bases. CDR3 in DNA: TGCGCCAGCAGCTTGGCCCAGAAGGGGGACGAGCAGTACTTC. Amino acids: CASSLAQKGDEQYF.

The gene calls are TRBV6-5 and TRBJ2-7, with TRBD1 identical over 7 bases. Trimming at V came to 5 bases and at J to 9 bases, leaving 4 bases not matched to a gene. CDR1 and CDR2 (germline): MNHEY, SVGAGI. The CDR3 is 11 residues long. The CDR3: CASSRQGGQYF. The CDR3 DNA follows: TGTGCCAGCAGTAGACAGGGCGGGCAGTACTTC.

V gene TRBV4-1 combines with J gene TRBJ2-7; perhaps TRBD2 as D (7 bases). There are 17 residues in the CDR3. Germline V gene data show CDR1 as MGHRA and CDR2 as YSYEKL. V shed 0 bases and J shed 6 bases, with 21 bases lying between them. In DNA form, the CDR3 reads TGCGCCAGCAGCCAAGATTTCGGGGCGGGGGCTGTAAGCGAGCAGTACTTC. As protein: CASSQDFGAGAVSEQYF.

The rearrangement links TRBV19 to TRBJ1-4; the match to TRBD1 covers 7 bases. Germline-derived CDR1 and CDR2 are LNHDA and SQIVND (reference sequence). V was clipped by 5 bases and J by 4 bases; unmatched bases: 4. This CDR3 region has 14 residues. DNA for the CDR3: TGTGCCAGTAGTGAAGGACAGGATAATGAAAAACTGTTTTTT. It is translated as CASSEGQDNEKLFF.

The V gene is TRBV6-5, the J gene TRBJ2-3; 8 nucleotides line up with TRBD1. The J segment lost 8 bases and the V segment lost 6 bases, leaving 13 bases of the junction unmatched. Germline V gene sequence: CDR1 MNHEY, CDR2 SVGAGI. The length of the CDR3 is 15 residues. CDR3 amino acids: CASSPDRAGPGTQYF. In DNA, the CDR3 is TGTGCCAGCAGCCCGGACAGGGCGGGGCCGGGTACGCAGTATTTT.

This chain uses TRBV12-3 or TRBV12-4 with TRBJ2-1; 8 positions agree with TRBD1. V was clipped by 7 bases and J by 10 bases; unmatched bases: 9. The CDR3 contains 13 residues. As DNA, the CDR3 is TGTGCCAGCATCACAGGGGGTTCGAGGGAGCAGTTCTTC. It is translated as CASITGGSREQFF.

The rearrangement links TRBV18 to TRBJ1-4, with 8 bases aligning to TRBD1. Germline V gene data show CDR1 as KGHSH and CDR2 as LQKENI. This CDR3 has 14 residues. Unmatched junction bases numbered 7, after V lost 5 bases and J lost 8 bases. The CDR3 coding sequence is TGTGCCAGCTCATCGGACAGGGTACAGGAAAAACTGTTTTTT. This codes for CASSSDRVQEKLFF.

This clone is a singleton in its sample. V usage is TRBV29-1 and J usage is TRBJ1-1; tentatively, D is TRBD1 (6 bases). The CDR3 length is 13 residues. V dropped 8 bases and J dropped 3 bases, with 16 bases sitting between them. Germline V gene data show CDR1 as SQVTM and CDR2 as ANQGSEA. CDR3 DNA: TGCAGCACCCACAGGGACCCTTACACTGAAGCTTTCTTT. Translating gives CSTHRDPYTEAFF.

The chain combines TRBV24-1 with TRBJ2-3, with 7 nucleotides matching TRBD1. The CDR3 loop spans 15 amino acids. Germline lookup yields CDR1 KGHDR and CDR2 SFDVKD. V shed 8 bases and J 4 bases; nucleotides not matched to a gene: 11. The CDR3 DNA is TGTGCCACCAAAGTTAAGACAGGGTCATCAGATACGCAGTATTTT. This gives the protein CATKVKTGSSDTQYF.

The chain joins TRBV19 to TRBJ2-6; D perhaps matches TRBD1 (6 bases). The germline V gene encodes CDR1 LNHDA and CDR2 SQIVND (reference sequence). This CDR3 comprises 16 residues. V was shortened by 5 bases and J by 1 base, with 12 bases between the two germline ends. CDR3 protein: CASSRQAPSGANVLTF. Here the CDR3 DNA reads TGTGCCAGTAGTCGACAGGCCCCTTCTGGGGCCAACGTCCTGACTTTC.

The chain uses TRBV6-5 and TRBJ1-5; D unresolved. CDR1 is MNHEY, CDR2 SVGAGI, per germline. The CDR3 is 14 residues long. V gave up 8 bases and J gave up 0 bases, with 11 bases separating them. CDR3 DNA: TGTGCCAGCCTCGAGGCGAATAGCAATCAGCCCCAGCATTTT. The encoded protein is CASLEANSNQPQHF.

V gene TRBV5-1 combines with J gene TRBJ1-4; TRBD1 is a possible D gene (6 bases). CDR3 length: 16 residues. CDR1 and CDR2 from the germline V gene are SGHRS and YFSETQ. V lost 0 bases to trimming and J lost 3 bases, with 12 bases between them. The CDR3 loop reads CASSLAVRQANEKLFF. The DNA for the CDR3 is TGCGCCAGCAGCTTGGCCGTGCGACAGGCTAATGAAAAACTGTTTTTT.